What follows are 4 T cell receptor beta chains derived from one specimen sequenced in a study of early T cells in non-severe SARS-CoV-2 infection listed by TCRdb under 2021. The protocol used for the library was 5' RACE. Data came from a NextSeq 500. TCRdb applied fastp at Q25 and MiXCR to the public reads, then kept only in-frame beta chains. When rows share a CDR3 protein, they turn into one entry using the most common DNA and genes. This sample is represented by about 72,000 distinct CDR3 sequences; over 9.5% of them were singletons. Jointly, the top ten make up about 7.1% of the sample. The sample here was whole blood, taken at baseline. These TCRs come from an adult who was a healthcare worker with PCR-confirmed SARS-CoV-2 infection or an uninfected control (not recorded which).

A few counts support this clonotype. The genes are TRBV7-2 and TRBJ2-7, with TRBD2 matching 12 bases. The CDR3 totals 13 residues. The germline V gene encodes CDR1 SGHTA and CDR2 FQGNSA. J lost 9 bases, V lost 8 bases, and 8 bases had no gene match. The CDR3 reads CASRLAGDSVQYF. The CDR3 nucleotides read TGTGCCAGCCGACTAGCGGGGGACTCGGTGCAGTACTTC.

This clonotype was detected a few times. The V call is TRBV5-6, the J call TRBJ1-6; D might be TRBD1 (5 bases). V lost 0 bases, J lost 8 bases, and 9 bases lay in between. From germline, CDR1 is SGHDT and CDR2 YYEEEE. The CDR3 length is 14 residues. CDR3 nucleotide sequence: TGTGCCAGCAGCTTGGGCAGGGAGGATTCACCCCTCCACTTT. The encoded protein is CASSLGREDSPLHF.

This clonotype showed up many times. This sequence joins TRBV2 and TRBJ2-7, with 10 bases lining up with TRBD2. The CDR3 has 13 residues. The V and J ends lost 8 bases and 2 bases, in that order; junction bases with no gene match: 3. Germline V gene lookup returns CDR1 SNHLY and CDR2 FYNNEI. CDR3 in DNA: TGTGCCAGCGGTAGCGGGGGGCCCTACGAGCAGTACTTC. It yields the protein CASGSGGPYEQYF.

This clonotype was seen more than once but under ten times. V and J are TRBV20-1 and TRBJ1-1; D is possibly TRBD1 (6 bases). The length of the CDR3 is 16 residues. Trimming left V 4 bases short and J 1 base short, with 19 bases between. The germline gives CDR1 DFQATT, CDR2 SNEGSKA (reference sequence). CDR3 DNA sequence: TGCAGTGCTATAATCCAGAGGGACACTTCGAACACTGAAGCTTTCTTT. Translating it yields CSAIIQRDTSNTEAFF.